This T cell receptor beta chain was obtained from a study of T cell repertoires in cytomegalovirus infection. V was trimmed by 8 bases and J by 1 base, leaving 8 bases between them. The CDR3 length is 12 residues. Using its own MiXCR run on the reads, TCRdb lists one record per CDR3 protein. The sample lists roughly 300,000 distinct CDR3 sequences; about 26% were seen once. This clonotype was seen many times. This chain connects TRBV12-3 or TRBV12-4 to TRBJ1-1; D is unresolved. Sequenced material: PBMCs. The TCR was taken from a human donor in good health (CMV status not recorded). Some clones in this sample may be carry-over from other donors' samples. The CDR3 loop is CASQRGNTEAFF. The CDR3 nucleotides read TGTGCCAGCCAGCGGGGGAACACTGAAGCTTTCTTT.